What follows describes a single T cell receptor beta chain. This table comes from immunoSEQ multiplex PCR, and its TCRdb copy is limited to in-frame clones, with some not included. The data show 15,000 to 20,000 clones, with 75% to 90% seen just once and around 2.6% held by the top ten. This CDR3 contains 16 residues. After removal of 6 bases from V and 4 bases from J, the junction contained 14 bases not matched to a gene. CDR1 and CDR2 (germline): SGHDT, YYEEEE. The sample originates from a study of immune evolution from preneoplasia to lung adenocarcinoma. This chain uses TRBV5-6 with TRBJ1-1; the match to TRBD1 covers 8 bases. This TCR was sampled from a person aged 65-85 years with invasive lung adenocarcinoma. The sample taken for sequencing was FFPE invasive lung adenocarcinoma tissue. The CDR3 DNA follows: TGTGCCAGCACCCTTTATGCACAGGGGGGGAGCACTGAAGCTTTCTTT. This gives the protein CASTLYAQGGSTEAFF.